Listed here is a single TCR beta chain. Cohort placement rested on clinical history that participants reported themselves. This sample was taken from a study of blood T cell repertoires in COVID-19. Study details: From the United States, Italy and Spain came samples of acute and convalescent COVID-19. Nucleic acid was either cDNA or gDNA, and it came from T cells, B-cell-depleted T cells, or PBMCs.

This CDR3 comprises 15 residues. Trimming removed 3 bases from V and 0 bases from J, with 12 bases in between. Germline CDR1 reads GTSNPN; CDR2 reads SVGIG (reference sequence). Repertoires were generated with immunoSEQ multiplex PCR, while TCRdb's copy carries only in-frame clones and drops some. The sample carries 150,000 to 200,000 clones, nearly 90% recorded once. The chain is built from TRBV30 and TRBJ1-3; tentatively, D is TRBD1 (5 bases). Sequencing input: PBMCs or T cells enriched from blood (not recorded which). The clonotype originates from a middle-aged woman with acute COVID-19. The CDR3 nucleotides read TGTGCCTGGAGCCGACAGCTCCCCTCTGGAAACACCATATATTTT. Amino acid sequence: CAWSRQLPSGNTIYF.